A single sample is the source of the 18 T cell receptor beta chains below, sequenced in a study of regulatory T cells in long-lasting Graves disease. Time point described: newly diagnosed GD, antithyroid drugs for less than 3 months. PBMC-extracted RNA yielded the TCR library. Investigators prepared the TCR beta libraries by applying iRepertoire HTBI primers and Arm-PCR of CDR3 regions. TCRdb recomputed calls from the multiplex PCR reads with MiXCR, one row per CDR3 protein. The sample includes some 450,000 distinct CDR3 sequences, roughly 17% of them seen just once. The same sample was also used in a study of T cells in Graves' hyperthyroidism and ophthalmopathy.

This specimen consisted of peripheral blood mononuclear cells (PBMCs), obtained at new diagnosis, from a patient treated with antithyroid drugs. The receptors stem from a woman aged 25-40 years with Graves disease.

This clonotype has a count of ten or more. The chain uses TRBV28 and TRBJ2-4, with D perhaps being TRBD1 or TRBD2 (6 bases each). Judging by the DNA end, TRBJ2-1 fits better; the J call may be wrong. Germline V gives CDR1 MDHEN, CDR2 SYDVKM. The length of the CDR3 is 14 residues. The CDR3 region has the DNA TGTGCCAGCAGTTTGGGGGGCGTAAAGTCCGCGCAGTTCTTC. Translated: CASSLGGVKSAQFF.

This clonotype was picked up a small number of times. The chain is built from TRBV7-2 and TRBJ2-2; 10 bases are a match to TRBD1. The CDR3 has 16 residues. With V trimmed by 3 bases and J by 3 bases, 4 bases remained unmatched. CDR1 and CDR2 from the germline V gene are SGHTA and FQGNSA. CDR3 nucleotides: TGTGCCAGCAGCTTTTCCGGGACAGGGGACACCGGGGAGCTGTTTTTT. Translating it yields CASSFSGTGDTGELFF.

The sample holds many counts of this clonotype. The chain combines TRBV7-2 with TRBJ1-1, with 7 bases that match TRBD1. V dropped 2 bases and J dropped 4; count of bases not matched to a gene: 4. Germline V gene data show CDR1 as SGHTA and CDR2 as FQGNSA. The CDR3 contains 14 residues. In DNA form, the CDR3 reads TGTGCCAGCAGCTTACGGGCAGGGGGCACTGAAGCTTTCTTT. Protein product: CASSLRAGGTEAFF.

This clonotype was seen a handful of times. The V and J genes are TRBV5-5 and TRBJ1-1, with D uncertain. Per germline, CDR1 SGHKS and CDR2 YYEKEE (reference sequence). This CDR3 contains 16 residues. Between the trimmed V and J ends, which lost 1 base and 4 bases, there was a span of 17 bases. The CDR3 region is CASSLRSQAVGTEAFF. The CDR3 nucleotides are TGTGCCAGCAGCTTGCGGTCCCAGGCAGTGGGCACTGAAGCTTTCTTT.

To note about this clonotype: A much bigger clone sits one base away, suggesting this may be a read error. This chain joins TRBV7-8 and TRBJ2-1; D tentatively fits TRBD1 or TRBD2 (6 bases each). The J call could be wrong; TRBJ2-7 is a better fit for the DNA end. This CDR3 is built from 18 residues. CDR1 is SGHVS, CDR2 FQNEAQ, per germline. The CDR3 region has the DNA TGTGCCAGCAGCTTAAGGGGGGTCTGGACCAGGGGTTACAATGAGCAGTACTTC. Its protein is CASSLRGVWTRGYNEQYF.

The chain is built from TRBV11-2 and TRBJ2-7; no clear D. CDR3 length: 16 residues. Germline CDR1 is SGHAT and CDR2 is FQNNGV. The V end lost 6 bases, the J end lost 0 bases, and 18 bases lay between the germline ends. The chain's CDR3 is CASSYPGGASSYEQYF. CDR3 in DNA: TGTGCCAGCAGTTACCCCGGTGGTGCCAGCTCCTACGAGCAGTACTTC.

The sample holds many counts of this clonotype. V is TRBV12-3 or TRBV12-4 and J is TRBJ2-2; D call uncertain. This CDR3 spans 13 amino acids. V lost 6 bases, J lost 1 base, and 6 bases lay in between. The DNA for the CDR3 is TGTGCCAGCAGCCGCGGGAACACCGGGGAGCTGTTTTTT. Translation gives CASSRGNTGELFF.

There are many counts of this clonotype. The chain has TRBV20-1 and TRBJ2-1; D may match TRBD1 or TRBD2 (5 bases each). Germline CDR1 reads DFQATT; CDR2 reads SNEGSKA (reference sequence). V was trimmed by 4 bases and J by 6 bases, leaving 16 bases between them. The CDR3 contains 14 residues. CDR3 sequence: CSATGPQNFNEQFF. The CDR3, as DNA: TGCAGTGCTACGGGGCCTCAGAATTTCAATGAGCAGTTCTTC.

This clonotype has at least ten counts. For the CDR3, the DNA is TGTGCCAGCAGTTTTCACGGTGAAGCTTTCTTT. This codes for CASSFHGEAFF. The chain links TRBV28 to TRBJ1-1, with unresolved D. Looked up from germline, CDR1 is MDHEN and CDR2 is SYDVKM. V lost 3 bases and J lost 7, with 6 bases in between. CDR3 length equals 11 residues.

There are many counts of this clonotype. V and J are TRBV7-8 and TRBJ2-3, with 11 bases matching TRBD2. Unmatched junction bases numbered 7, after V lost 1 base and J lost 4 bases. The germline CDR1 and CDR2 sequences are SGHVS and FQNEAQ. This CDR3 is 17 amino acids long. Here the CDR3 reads CASSLGPSGRPPDTQYF. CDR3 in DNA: TGTGCCAGCAGCTTAGGGCCTAGCGGGAGGCCCCCAGATACGCAGTATTTT.

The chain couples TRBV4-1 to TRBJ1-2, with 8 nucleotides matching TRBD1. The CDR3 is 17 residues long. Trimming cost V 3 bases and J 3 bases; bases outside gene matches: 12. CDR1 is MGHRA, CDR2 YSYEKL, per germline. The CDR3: CASSQARQGFIDYGYTF. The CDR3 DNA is TGCGCCAGCAGCCAGGCGCGACAGGGGTTTATAGACTATGGCTACACCTTC.

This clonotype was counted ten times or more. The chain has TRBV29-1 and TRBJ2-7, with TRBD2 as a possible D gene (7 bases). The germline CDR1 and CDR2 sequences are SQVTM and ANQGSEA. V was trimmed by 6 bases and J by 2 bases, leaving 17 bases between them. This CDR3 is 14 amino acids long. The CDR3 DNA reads TGCAGCGTGTGGGGGGGGCAGAACACCTACGAGCAGTACTTC. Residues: CSVWGGQNTYEQYF.

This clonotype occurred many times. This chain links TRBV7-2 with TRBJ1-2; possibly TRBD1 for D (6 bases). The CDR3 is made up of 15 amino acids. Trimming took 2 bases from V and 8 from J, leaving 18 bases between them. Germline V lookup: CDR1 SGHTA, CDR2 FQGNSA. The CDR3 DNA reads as TGTGCCAGCAGCTTATCCAGGGGTTCAGGCAGCGGCTACACCTTC. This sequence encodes CASSLSRGSGSGYTF.

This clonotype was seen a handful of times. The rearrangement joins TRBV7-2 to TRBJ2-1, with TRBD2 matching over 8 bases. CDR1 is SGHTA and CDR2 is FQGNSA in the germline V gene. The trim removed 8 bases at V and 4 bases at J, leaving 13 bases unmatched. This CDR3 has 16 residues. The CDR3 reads CASLLRETSVYNEQFF. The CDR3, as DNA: TGTGCCAGCCTCCTCCGAGAGACTAGCGTTTACAATGAGCAGTTCTTC.

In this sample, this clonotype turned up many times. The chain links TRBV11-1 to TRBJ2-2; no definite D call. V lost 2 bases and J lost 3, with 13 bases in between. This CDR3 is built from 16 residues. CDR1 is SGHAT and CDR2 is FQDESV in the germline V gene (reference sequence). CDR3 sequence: CASSLIGGPYTGELFF. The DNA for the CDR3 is TGTGCCAGCAGCTTAATCGGTGGACCGTACACCGGGGAGCTGTTTTTT.

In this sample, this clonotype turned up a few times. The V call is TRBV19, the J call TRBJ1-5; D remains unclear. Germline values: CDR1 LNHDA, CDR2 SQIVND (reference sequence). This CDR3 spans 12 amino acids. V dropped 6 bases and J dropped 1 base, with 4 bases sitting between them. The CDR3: CASSPSNQPQHF. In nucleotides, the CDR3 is TGTGCCAGTAGCCCCAGCAATCAGCCCCAGCATTTT.

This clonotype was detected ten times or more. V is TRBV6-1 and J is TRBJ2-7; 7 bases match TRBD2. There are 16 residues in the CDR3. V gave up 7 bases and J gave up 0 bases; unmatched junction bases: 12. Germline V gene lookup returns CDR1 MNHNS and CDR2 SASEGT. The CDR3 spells CASIPFWGGSSYEQYF. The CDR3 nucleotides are TGTGCCAGCATCCCCTTTTGGGGGGGGAGCTCCTACGAGCAGTACTTC.

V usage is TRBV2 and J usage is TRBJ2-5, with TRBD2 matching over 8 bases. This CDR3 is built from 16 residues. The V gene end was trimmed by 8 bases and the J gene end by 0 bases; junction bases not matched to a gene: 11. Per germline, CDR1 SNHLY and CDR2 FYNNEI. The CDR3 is CASGDRLATNQETQYF. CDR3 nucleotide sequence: TGTGCCAGCGGGGATAGACTAGCGACAAACCAAGAGACCCAGTACTTC. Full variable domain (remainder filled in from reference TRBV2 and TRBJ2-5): EPEVTQTPSHQVTQMGQEVILRCVPISNHLYFYWYRQILGQKVEFLVSFYNNEISEKSEIFDDQFSVERPDGSNFTLKIRSTKLEDSAMYFCASGDRLATNQETQYFGPGTRLLVL.